Given below is one T cell receptor beta chain in context. This clonotype appeared many times. Its antigen is unknown. One base away there is no much larger clone; base qualities are not given. This record comes from a study of identical twins (dated by TCRdb to 2016 to 2017). As for the study more broadly: The study deep-sequenced TCR alpha and beta repertoires from monozygotic twins, unrelated adults of various ages and cord blood to test whether fetal clonotypes persist. To rule out contamination, the twin experiments were replicated at different times with different library preparation protocols.

General conclusions and limits of the study: Because the same donors could not be followed over many years, the conclusions depended on cross-sectional statistical analysis. Abundant cord blood beta clonotypes had fewer insertions, young adult naive repertoires showed a similar but weaker trend, and memory repertoires showed no such trend. Out-of-frame TCR alpha sequences shared between twins showed an excess of low generation-probability sequences compared with coincidental sharing between unrelated individuals. In monozygotic twins, out-of-frame TCR alpha sharing was systematically underestimated by recombination models, although the models agreed with sharing between unrelated individuals. Zero-insertion analyses could be partly confounded by invariant T cells such as MAIT and iNKT, though diverse VJ usage argued against such confounding for most clonotypes. A weaker excess of twin sharing was found in beta out-of-frame sequences because the signal-to-noise ratio was lowered by fewer shared sequences.

CDR1 and CDR2, looked up from the germline V gene (reference sequence), are DFQATT and SNEGSKA. The germline V end is reduced by 5 bases and the J end by 7 bases; junction bases left unmatched: 12. The CDR3 runs 14 amino acids, cysteine and phenylalanine included. Only the CDR3 region is kept as DNA, spanning 42 bases read in frame from base 1. Preparation of the library involved 5' RACE. The instrument given in TCRdb is Illumina HiSeq 2000. Template switching added a universal primer binding site, and the final cDNA carried a unique molecular identifier that allowed TCR cDNA molecules to be counted accurately. First-strand cDNA for TCR alpha and beta chains was synthesized from specific primers in the conserved constant-segment region. To control for contamination, every cDNA library carried two barcodes: a SMART-Mk sample barcode plus Illumina barcodes. TruSeq adapter sequences and Illumina sample barcodes were added in two successive PCR steps. The Illumina HiSeq platform was used with custom primers to sequence TCR alpha and beta cDNA libraries. As for how the authors treated the data: MiGEC was used to process raw reads and extract unique molecular identifiers, and MiXCR was used to find CDR3 positions. For each individual, recombination models were inferred using an EM algorithm with the repgenHMM and IGoR tools. The analysis of shared clonotypes was done with the tcR package in R, with sharing normalized by the product of cloneset sizes. To study raw recombination free of thymic and clonal selection effects, out-of-frame nonproductive sequences were analyzed. TCRdb cleaned the public reads at Q25 with fastp, built clones with MiXCR and kept in-frame beta chains. Every distinct CDR3 protein forms one entry, paired with its most common genes and DNA. The V and J calls and clone size are TCRdb's, not the authors'. The sample table lists fewer than 800,000 distinct CDR3 sequences, 7.1% of them with a count of one. Clones ranked in the top ten supply around 1.6% of the sample.

Every donor was a healthy Caucasian. The twin cohort comprised three pairs of female monozygotic twins, all aged roughly 18 to 30 years. Peripheral blood mononuclear cells were used as the source from which RNA for TCR libraries was isolated. The same sample was also studied in work on yellow fever vaccine responses in identical twins. As that second study puts it: The T cell response to vaccination in identical twins was reported by the authors to appear partly convergent and partly personalized. In identical twins, the study followed T cell clones that responded to the vaccine with precision.

This TCR was recovered from a young woman in good health. Recombination joined TRBV20-1 with TRBJ1-2; the junction holds 8 bases that match TRBD1. Sequenced input: PBMCs. The CDR3 region has the sequence CSAEFQGAIAGYTF. The nucleotide sequence is TGCAGTGCTGAATTTCAGGGGGCAATCGCTGGCTACACCTTC.